This T cell receptor (beta chain) is from a study of blood T cell repertoires in COVID-19. The overall study: Samples came from the United States, Italy and Spain, spanning acute and convalescent COVID-19. PBMCs, B-cell-depleted T cells, or T cells provided the cDNA or gDNA that made up the material.

Authors' data handling: Reference gene primer amplification gave nucleated cell count estimates. The repertoire was sequenced with immunoSEQ multiplex PCR; TCRdb's copy has only in-frame clones and lacks some. The V and J calls and clone size come from that table; D and trimming were worked out from the DNA. The repertoire holds more than 90,000 clones, with approximately 79% as singletons. Germline CDR1 MNHEY, CDR2 SVGAGI. The CDR3 runs 15 residues. V was clipped by 7 bases and J by 0 bases, with 13 bases between them. This receptor was identified in a man aged 50-59 years with acute or convalescent COVID-19. Input material: peripheral blood. V and J are TRBV6-5 and TRBJ2-1; D may be TRBD2 (5 bases). The CDR3 here is CASMRVAYSYNEQFF. The CDR3 coding sequence is TGTGCCAGCATGAGGGTCGCATACTCCTACAATGAGCAGTTCTTC.